The 16 T cell receptor beta chains below were found in one sample sequenced in a study of shared clonotypes between healthy human individuals. Sequenced by immunoSEQ multiplex PCR; TCRdb stores in-frame clones only, minus some. The repertoire holds under 2,000,000 clones, with less than 95% as singletons. Positive CCR7 selection of CD45RO-negative cells yielded the naive CD8 cells, and terminally differentiated effector memory CD45RA+ cells were excluded. The sequenced material came from naive CD8+ T cells sorted from blood. The origin of the receptors is a man between 18 and 29 years old in good health.

V and J are TRBV14 and TRBJ2-7, with 10 bases matching TRBD1. V was clipped by 2 bases and J by 6 bases; unmatched bases: 7. The CDR3 loop spans 15 amino acids. The germline V gene encodes CDR1 SGHDN and CDR2 FVKESK. The CDR3 loop is CASSQPGQGIPEQYF. CDR3 coding DNA: TGTGCCAGCAGCCAACCGGGACAGGGGATCCCCGAGCAGTACTTC.

The V and J genes are TRBV5-8 and TRBJ2-1; D may match TRBD1 or TRBD2 (5 bases each). Germline CDR1 SGHTS, CDR2 YDEGEE. The CDR3 totals 14 residues. V was pared by 0 bases and J by 6 bases, with 10 bases between. CDR3 DNA sequence: TGTGCCAGCAGCTTGGTTGGGGGTAGCAATGAGCAGTTCTTC. Protein: CASSLVGGSNEQFF.

The chain uses TRBV25-1 and TRBJ2-1; 9 bases agree with TRBD2. Germline V gene sequence: CDR1 MGHDK, CDR2 SYGVNS. V trimming: 4 bases; J trimming: 1 base; junction bases outside the gene matches: 8. This CDR3 comprises 17 residues. The CDR3 nucleotides are TGTGCCAGCAGTGTTACCTTAGCGGGGGTATCCTACAATGAGCAGTTCTTC. Protein: CASSVTLAGVSYNEQFF.

This CDR3 is CASSQDGEGPLSYEQYF. In nucleotides, the CDR3 is TGCGCCAGCAGCCAAGATGGGGAGGGTCCTCTCTCCTACGAGCAGTACTTC. The rearrangement joins TRBV4-3 to TRBJ2-7, with 7 bases identical to TRBD2. Germline assignment: CDR1 LGHNA and CDR2 YSLEER. The trim removed 0 bases at V and 0 bases at J, leaving 8 bases unmatched. The CDR3 has 17 amino acids.

The chain couples TRBV2 to TRBJ1-6; 9 bases are a match to TRBD1. V lost 7 bases to trimming and J lost 9 bases; unmatched junction nucleotides: 13. The CDR3 runs 16 residues. Germline V gene lookup returns CDR1 SNHLY and CDR2 FYNNEI. The DNA of the CDR3 is TGTGCCAGCACCATTACAGGGGGCGTTCTCGCTTCACCCCTCCACTTT. Translation: CASTITGGVLASPLHF.

The rearrangement links TRBV9 to TRBJ2-7; TRBD1 aligns across 7 bases. The CDR3 is 15 residues long. Per the germline V gene, CDR1 is SGDLS and CDR2 is YYNGEE. J gave up 5 bases and V 3 bases, and 11 bases lay outside the gene matches. The CDR3 coding sequence is TGTGCCAGCAGCGCAGGGGGTTCGGGCGGCGACGAGCAGTACTTC. Its protein product is CASSAGGSGGDEQYF.

A remark on this clone: Different DNA sequences within this sample yield the same CDR3. V usage is TRBV27 and J usage is TRBJ1-1; no definite D call. Germline V gives CDR1 MNHEY, CDR2 SMNVEV (reference sequence). The CDR3 sequence is 13 residues long. Trimming removed 5 bases from V and 1 base from J, with 8 bases in between. The CDR3 DNA reads as TGTGCCAGCAGTCTCACAACGAACACTGAAGCTTTCTTT. Protein sequence: CASSLTTNTEAFF.

J is TRBJ2-5 and V is TRBV7-8; unclear D gene. This CDR3 is 14 amino acids long. V shed 1 base and J shed 2 bases, with 8 bases lying between them. Germline-derived CDR1 and CDR2 are SGHVS and FQNEAQ. CDR3 residues: CASSLGKVQETQYF. CDR3 DNA sequence: TGTGCCAGCAGCTTAGGCAAAGTTCAAGAGACCCAGTACTTC.

This rearrangement joins TRBV4-3 to TRBJ2-3; 8 nucleotides match TRBD2. The CDR3 runs to 16 residues. V dropped 0 bases and J dropped 2; count of bases not matched to a gene: 4. Germline V gives CDR1 LGHNA, CDR2 YSLEER. CDR3 DNA sequence: TGCGCCAGCAGCCAAGATCAAGCGGGAGTCACAGATACGCAGTATTTT. It yields the protein CASSQDQAGVTDTQYF.

The V call is TRBV19, the J call TRBJ2-1; 7 bases match TRBD1. The CDR3 consists of 19 residues. The V gene end was trimmed by 5 bases and the J gene end by 1 base; junction bases not matched to a gene: 17. CDR1 is LNHDA, CDR2 SQIVND, per germline (reference sequence). This CDR3 reads CASSLMTGSVLSSYNEQFF. The CDR3 DNA is TGTGCCAGTAGTTTGATGACAGGGTCAGTTTTGTCGTCCTACAATGAGCAGTTCTTC.

This chain joins TRBV4-1 and TRBJ2-1; D gene uncertain. The germline V gene has CDR1 MGHRA and CDR2 YSYEKL. Trimming cost V 0 bases and J 6 bases, with 9 bases left between them. The CDR3 has 14 residues. DNA of the CDR3: TGCGCCAGCAGCCAAGAGCAGAGAGTCAATGAGCAGTTCTTC. Translation gives CASSQEQRVNEQFF.

This chain links TRBV2 with TRBJ2-5; 7 nucleotides align to TRBD2. The CDR3 loop spans 14 amino acids. Germline CDR1 SNHLY, CDR2 FYNNEI. Trimming at V came to 4 bases and at J to 9 bases, leaving 11 bases not matched to a gene. This chain's CDR3 is CASSGASGPRAQYF. The DNA for the CDR3 is TGTGCCAGCAGTGGGGCTAGCGGACCGAGGGCCCAGTACTTC. The full variable domain, with the rest looked up from reference TRBV2 and TRBJ2-5, is EPEVTQTPSHQVTQMGQEVILRCVPISNHLYFYWYRQILGQKVEFLVSFYNNEISEKSEIFDDQFSVERPDGSNFTLKIRSTKLEDSAMYFCASSGASGPRAQYFGPGTRLLVL.

The J gene is TRBJ2-2, the V gene TRBV2; 8 bases map to TRBD1. The CDR3 contains 16 residues. Germline V CDR1 and CDR2: SNHLY, FYNNEI. Unmatched junction bases numbered 10, after V lost 3 bases and J lost 7 bases. The CDR3 DNA follows: TGTGCCAGCAGTGACCTACGGACAGGGTTGGACGGGGAGCTGTTTTTT. Amino acids: CASSDLRTGLDGELFF.

This chain joins TRBV4-1 and TRBJ2-5; 15 nucleotides line up with TRBD2. CDR1 is MGHRA, CDR2 YSYEKL, per germline. The V segment lost 4 bases and the J segment 3 bases; nucleotides outside the gene matches: 3. The CDR3 covers 16 residues. CDR3 nucleotide sequence: TGCGCCAGCAGCCCCTGGACTAGCGGGGGGGAAGAGACCCAGTACTTC. Residues: CASSPWTSGGEETQYF.

The chain's CDR3 is CASRPRPGVGTDTQYF. DNA for the CDR3: TGTGCCAGCAGACCTAGGCCGGGCGTAGGCACAGATACGCAGTATTTT. V and J are TRBV28 and TRBJ2-3; D call uncertain. Trimming shortened V by 6 bases and J by 1 base, and 17 bases separated the two germline ends. The CDR3 length is 16 residues. Per the germline V gene, CDR1 is MDHEN and CDR2 is SYDVKM.

The V and J genes are TRBV30 and TRBJ2-3; 11 nucleotides line up with TRBD2. The CDR3 is made up of 17 amino acids. V lost 2 bases to trimming and J lost 1 base; unmatched junction nucleotides: 8. CDR1 and CDR2 (germline): GTSNPN, SVGIG (reference sequence). The CDR3 DNA is TGTGCCTGGAGTATAGCGGGGGGGGCACTGGGCACAGATACGCAGTATTTT. Translation: CAWSIAGGALGTDTQYF.